The rows below give T cell receptor beta chains drawn from one sample of a study of blood T cell repertoires in COVID-19. Assay used: immunoSEQ multiplex PCR; TCRdb lists only in-frame clones, some missing. The sample has about 170,000 clones; approximately 90% are singletons. Input material: peripheral blood. Receptors originate from a man between 18 and 35 years old with active or convalescent COVID-19. Both conserved end residues are part of each CDR3. A D gene is named only where the DNA matches it firmly. Expanded clones are given a class, and other clones once, few, many or no size at all.

TRBD1 | few | TRBJ1-1 | TRBV2 | TGTGCCACGGCGGGGACAGTGAACACTGAAGCTTTCTTT | CATAGTVNTEAFF
- | - | TRBJ1-2 | TRBV2 | TGTGCCAGCAGTGGGGAGGGTGTACTTCGAGGCTACACCTTC | CASSGEGVLRGYTF
- | - | TRBJ1-4 | TRBV5-6 | TGTGCCAGCAGCTTGGTGCGGGGTGGTAATGAAAAACTGTTTTTT | CASSLVRGGNEKLFF
TRBD1 | - | TRBJ1-1 | TRBV7-2 | TGTGCCAGCAGCTTTCCCGGGACAGGTTTGGGGGACACTGAAGCTTTCTTT | CASSFPGTGLGDTEAFF
TRBD2 | - | TRBJ2-5 | TRBV6-2/TRBV6-3 | TGTGCCAGCAGTCCCGGACTAGCAAAACAAGAGACCCAGTACTTC | CASSPGLAKQETQYF
- | - | TRBJ1-2 | TRBV5-1 | TGCGCCAGCAGCTTGGTAACAGCAAACTATGGCTACACCTTC | CASSLVTANYGYTF
- | once | TRBJ2-1 | TRBV6-5 | TGTGCCAGCAGTTACTCGACCGGGTCTCTCTATGAGCAGTTCTTC | CASSYSTGSLYEQFF
- | - | TRBJ1-6 | TRBV18 | TGTGCCAGCTCACCGGAGGGAGAGATTCCCCTCCACTTT | CASSPEGEIPLHF
TRBD2 | - | TRBJ2-5 | TRBV10-1 | TGCGCCAGCGGGGAGGGGTCAGTGGGAGAGACCCAGTACTTC | CASGEGSVGETQYF
- | - | TRBJ1-2 | TRBV7-9 | TGTGCCAGCAGCTCGACGGTAGGGACAAATACGAACAACTATGGCTACACCTTC | CASSSTVGTNTNNYGYTF
- | - | TRBJ2-1 | TRBV5-1 | TGCGCCAGCAGCCGGGAACCGTCCAATGAGCAGTTCTTC | CASSREPSNEQFF
TRBD1 | - | TRBJ1-2 | TRBV6-5 | TGTGCCAGCCCCCGGGACAGGGGGCAATATGGCTACACCTTC | CASPRDRGQYGYTF
- | - | TRBJ1-4 | TRBV19 | TGTGCCAGTAGTGGCGGGCTACCCAGTGAAAAACTGTTTTTT | CASSGGLPSEKLFF
- | few | TRBJ2-1 | TRBV27 | TGTGCCAGCAGGAGGGGGGGGGCCTTCCGAAGCAATGAGCAGTTCTTC | CASRRGGAFRSNEQFF